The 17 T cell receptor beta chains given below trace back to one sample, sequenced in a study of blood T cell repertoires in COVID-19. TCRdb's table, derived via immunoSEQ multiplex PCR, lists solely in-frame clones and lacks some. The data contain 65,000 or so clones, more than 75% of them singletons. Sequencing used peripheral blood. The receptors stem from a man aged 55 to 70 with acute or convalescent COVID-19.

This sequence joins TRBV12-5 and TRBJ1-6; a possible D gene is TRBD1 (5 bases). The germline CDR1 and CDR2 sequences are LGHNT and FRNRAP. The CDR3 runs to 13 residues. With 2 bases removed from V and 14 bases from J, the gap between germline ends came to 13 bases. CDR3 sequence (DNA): TGTGCTAGTGGTTTGCCCCTGGGGGGGGCCCTCCACTTT. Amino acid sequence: CASGLPLGGALHF. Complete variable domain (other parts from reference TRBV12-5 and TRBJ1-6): DARVTQTPRHKVTEMGQEVTMRCQPILGHNTVFWYRQTMMQGLELLAYFRNRAPLDDSGMPKDRFSAEMPDATLATLKIQPSEPRDSAVYFCASGLPLGGALHFGNGTRLTVT.

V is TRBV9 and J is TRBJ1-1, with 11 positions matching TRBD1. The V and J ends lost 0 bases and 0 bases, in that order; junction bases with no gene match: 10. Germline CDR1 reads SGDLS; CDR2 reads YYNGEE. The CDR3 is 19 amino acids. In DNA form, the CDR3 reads TGTGCCAGCAGCGTAGAGAAGGGGACAGGGGGGACTGTGAACACTGAAGCTTTCTTT. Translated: CASSVEKGTGGTVNTEAFF.

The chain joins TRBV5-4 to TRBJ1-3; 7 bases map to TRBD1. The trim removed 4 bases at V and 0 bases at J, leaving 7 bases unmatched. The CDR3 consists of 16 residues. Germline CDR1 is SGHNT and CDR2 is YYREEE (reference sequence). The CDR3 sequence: CASSLDRPSSGNTIYF. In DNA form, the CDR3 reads TGTGCCAGCAGCCTGGACAGGCCGAGCTCTGGAAACACCATATATTTT. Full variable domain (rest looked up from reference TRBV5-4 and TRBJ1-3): ETGVTQSPTHLIKTRGQQVTLRCSSQSGHNTVSWYQQALGQGPQFIFQYYREEENGRGNFPPRFSGLQFPNYSSELNVNALELDDSALYLCASSLDRPSSGNTIYFGEGSWLTVV.

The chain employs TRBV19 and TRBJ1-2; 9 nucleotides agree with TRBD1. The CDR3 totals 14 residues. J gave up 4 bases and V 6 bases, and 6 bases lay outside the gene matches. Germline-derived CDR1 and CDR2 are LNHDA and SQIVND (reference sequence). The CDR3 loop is CASSRQGEGYGYTF. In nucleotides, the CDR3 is TGTGCCAGTAGCAGACAGGGGGAGGGCTATGGCTACACCTTC.

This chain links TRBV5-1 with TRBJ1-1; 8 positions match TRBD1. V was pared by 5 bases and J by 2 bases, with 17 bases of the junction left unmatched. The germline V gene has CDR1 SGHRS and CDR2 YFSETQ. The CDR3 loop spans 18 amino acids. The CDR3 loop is CASRQRSDRGNLNTEAFF. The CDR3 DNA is TGCGCCAGCAGGCAAAGATCCGACAGGGGAAATTTAAACACTGAAGCTTTCTTT.

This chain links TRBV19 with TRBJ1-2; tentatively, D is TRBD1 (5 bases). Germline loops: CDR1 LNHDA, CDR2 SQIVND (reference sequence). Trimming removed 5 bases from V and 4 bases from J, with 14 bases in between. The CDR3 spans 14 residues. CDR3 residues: CASSGTRVSYGYTF. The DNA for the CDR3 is TGTGCCAGTAGTGGCACCAGGGTGAGCTATGGCTACACCTTC.

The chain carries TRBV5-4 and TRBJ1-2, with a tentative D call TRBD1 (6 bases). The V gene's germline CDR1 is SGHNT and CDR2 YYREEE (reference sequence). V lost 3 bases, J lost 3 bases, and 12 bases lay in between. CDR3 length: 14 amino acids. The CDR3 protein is CASSSQGTYYGYTF. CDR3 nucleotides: TGTGCCAGCAGCTCCCAGGGGACATACTATGGCTACACCTTC.

The CDR3 region is CASSIFEASGELFF. CDR3 sequence (DNA): TGTGCCAGTAGTATTTTTGAGGCGTCCGGGGAGCTGTTTTTT. The chain couples TRBV19 to TRBJ2-2; D is uncertain. Germline lookup yields CDR1 LNHDA and CDR2 SQIVND (reference sequence). CDR3 length equals 14 residues. The V and J ends lost 3 bases and 6 bases respectively, with 11 bases between them.

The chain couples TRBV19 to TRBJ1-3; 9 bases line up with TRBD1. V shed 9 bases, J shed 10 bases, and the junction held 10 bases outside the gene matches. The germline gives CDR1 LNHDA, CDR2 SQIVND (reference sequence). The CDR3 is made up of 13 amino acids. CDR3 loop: CASSPGQGITIYF. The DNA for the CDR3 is TGTGCCAGCTCTCCGGGACAGGGAATTACCATATATTTT.

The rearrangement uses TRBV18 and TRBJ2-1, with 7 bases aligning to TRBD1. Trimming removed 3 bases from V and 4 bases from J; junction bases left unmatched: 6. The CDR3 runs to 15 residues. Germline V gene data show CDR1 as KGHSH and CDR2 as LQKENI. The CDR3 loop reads CASSPPDRPYNEQFF. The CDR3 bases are TGTGCCAGCTCACCCCCGGACAGGCCTTACAATGAGCAGTTCTTC.

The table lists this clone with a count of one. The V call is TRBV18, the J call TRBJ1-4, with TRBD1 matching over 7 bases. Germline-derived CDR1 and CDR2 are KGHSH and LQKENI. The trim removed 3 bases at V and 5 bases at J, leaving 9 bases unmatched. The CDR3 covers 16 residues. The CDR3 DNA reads TGTGCCAGCTCACCTAGGACCGGGACAGCGAATGAAAAACTGTTTTTT. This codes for CASSPRTGTANEKLFF.

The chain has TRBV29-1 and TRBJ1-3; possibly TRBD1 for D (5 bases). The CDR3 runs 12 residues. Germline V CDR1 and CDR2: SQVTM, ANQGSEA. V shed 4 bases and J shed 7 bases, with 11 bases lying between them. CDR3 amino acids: CSVGDSANTIYF. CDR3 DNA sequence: TGCAGCGTTGGAGACAGTGCTAACACCATATATTTT.

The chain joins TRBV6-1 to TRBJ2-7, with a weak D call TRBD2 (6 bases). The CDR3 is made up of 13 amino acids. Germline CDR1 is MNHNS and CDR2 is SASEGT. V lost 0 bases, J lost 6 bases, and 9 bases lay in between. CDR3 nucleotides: TGTGCCAGCAGTGAAGCTCCGGGGGTCGAGCAGTACTTC. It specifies CASSEAPGVEQYF.

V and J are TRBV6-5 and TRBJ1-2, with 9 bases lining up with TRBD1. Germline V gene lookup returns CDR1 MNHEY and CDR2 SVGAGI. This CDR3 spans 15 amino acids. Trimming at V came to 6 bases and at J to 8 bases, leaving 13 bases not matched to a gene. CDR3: CASRTGGGLVQGYTF. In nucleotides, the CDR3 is TGTGCCAGCAGGACAGGGGGTGGCCTGGTTCAAGGCTACACCTTC.

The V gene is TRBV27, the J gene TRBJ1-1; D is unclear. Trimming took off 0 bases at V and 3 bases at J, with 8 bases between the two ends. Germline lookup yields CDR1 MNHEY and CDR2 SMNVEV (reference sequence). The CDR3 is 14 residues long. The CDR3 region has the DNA TGTGCCAGCAGTTTATCGAACCGGTACACTGAAGCTTTCTTT. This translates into CASSLSNRYTEAFF.

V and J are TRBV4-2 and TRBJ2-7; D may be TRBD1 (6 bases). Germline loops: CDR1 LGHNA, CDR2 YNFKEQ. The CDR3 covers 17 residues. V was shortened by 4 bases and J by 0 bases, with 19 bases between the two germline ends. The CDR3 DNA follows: TGTGCCAGCAGCCCCCCTGGGGGAACAGGGCTCTCCTACGAGCAGTACTTC. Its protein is CASSPPGGTGLSYEQYF.

The CDR3 region is CASSPRSGGALETQYF. Here the CDR3 DNA reads TGTGCCAGCAGCCCTCGCAGCGGGGGGGCCTTGGAGACCCAGTACTTC. The genes are TRBV3-1 (or the pseudogene TRBV3-2) and TRBJ2-5, with TRBD2 matching over 10 bases. The trim removed 4 bases at V and 5 bases at J, leaving 10 bases unmatched. The CDR3 loop spans 16 amino acids. CDR1 LGHDT and CDR2 YNNKEL come from the germline V gene (reference sequence).